Given below is one T cell receptor beta chain in context. This receptor's antigen is unknown. Base quality data are lacking; no much larger clone is found one base away. This sample stems from a study of kidney transplant recipient with SARS-CoV-2 infection (dated by TCRdb to the early 2020s). Based on the germline V gene, the CDR1 and CDR2 sequences are MDHEN and SYDVKM. Trimming at the junction amounts to 4 bases on V and 0 bases on J, and the germline ends lie 8 bases apart. CDR3 length: 14 amino acids, cysteine to phenylalanine. The only DNA kept is the CDR3, 42 bases in frame from the first base. Sequencing used an Illumina MiSeq. Profiling of the peripheral T cell repertoire targeted human TCRbeta genes. The study's processing was this. To account for variability over time, differences in clonotype abundance were tested using beta-binomial modelling. Expanded clonotypes were checked against the ImmuneCODE reference database of SARS-CoV-2-associated TCRs and mapped to regions of the viral genome. Further repertoire analyses covered TRBV gene usage, CDR3 length, CDR3 amino acid overlap between time points, clonotype abundance distributions and Jaccard similarity. TCRdb reanalyzed the raw reads on its own, using fastp at Q25 for trimming and MiXCR for clone calling, and kept in-frame beta chains. Every CDR3 protein is listed once, alongside the most common genes and DNA of its rows. The V and J calls reflect TCRdb's pipeline rather than the authors' work. The sample data list approximately 240,000 distinct CDR3 sequences, and about 30% of these were observed just once. The top ten clonotypes cover roughly 7% of the sample.

The time point label of this sample denotes: pre-pandemic baseline sample and day 111 after first positive SARS-CoV-2 test. The chain joins TRBV28 to TRBJ2-3; TRBD2 is possibly the D segment (5 matching bases). Here the sequenced sample was a blood sample, taken at baseline and between days 110 and 120 from a kidney transplant recipient. This receptor was obtained from a male patient aged 25-45 years who had COVID-19 and was a kidney transplant recipient. After a transplant, some T cells may be the graft donor's own cells. The sequenced DNA is TGTGCCAGCAGTTCCGGGATTAGCACAGATACGCAGTATTTT. Translated, it gives CASSSGISTDTQYF.